These 27 T cell receptor beta chains originate from one sample sequenced in a study of blood T cell repertoires in COVID-19. Using immunoSEQ multiplex PCR, the repertoire was profiled, and TCRdb retains in-frame clones only, with some absent. Of about 41,000 clones in the sample, around 90% are singletons; the top ten hold 3.5% to 5.5%. Material for sequencing was peripheral blood. The receptors come from a man in his sixties with acute or convalescent COVID-19.

This rearrangement joins TRBV5-8 to TRBJ1-1; D call uncertain. The CDR3 covers 14 residues. Germline V gene sequence: CDR1 SGHTS, CDR2 YDEGEE. Trimming cost V 2 bases and J 1 base, with 9 bases left between them. The CDR3 here is CASSLGLQNTEAFF. DNA of the CDR3: TGTGCCAGCAGCTTAGGACTCCAGAACACTGAAGCTTTCTTT.

The genes are TRBV12-3 or TRBV12-4 and TRBJ2-5, with D unresolved. Deletions cut 8 bases from V and 9 bases from J, with 13 bases between. This CDR3 is built from 11 residues. The CDR3 is CASGPGSPQYF. CDR3 nucleotides: TGTGCCAGCGGCCCAGGTAGTCCCCAGTACTTC.

The V gene is TRBV4-2, the J gene TRBJ2-7; a possible D gene is TRBD1 (5 bases). The CDR3 spans 16 residues. Germline V CDR1 and CDR2: LGHNA, YNFKEQ. The V end was cut by 1 base, the J end by 0 bases, with 13 bases between. The CDR3, as DNA: TGTGCCAGCAGCCAAGTTGCAGGGAAGAGCTCCTACGAGCAGTACTTC. This translates into CASSQVAGKSSYEQYF.

The genes are TRBV25-1 and TRBJ2-7, with a tentative D call TRBD2 (6 bases). The germline CDR1 and CDR2 sequences are MGHDK and SYGVNS. Trimming stripped 1 base from V and 3 bases from J, with 13 bases between. This CDR3 comprises 15 residues. The CDR3 coding sequence is TGTGCCAGCAGTGAATGGAGGGACGGCCGCTACGAGCAGTACTTC. Its protein is CASSEWRDGRYEQYF.

This chain links TRBV5-1 with TRBJ1-2; TRBD1 matches 7 bases. J lost 4 bases, V lost 4 bases, and 7 bases had no gene match. CDR1 SGHRS and CDR2 YFSETQ come from the germline V gene. The CDR3 is 14 amino acids. The DNA for the CDR3 is TGCGCCAGCAGCCCCCCGAGGGACAGCTATGGCTACACCTTC. It translates to CASSPPRDSYGYTF.

The gene calls are TRBV9 and TRBJ1-1; 10 nucleotides match TRBD1. The CDR3 spans 17 residues. Germline CDR1 and CDR2: SGDLS and YYNGEE. Trimming at V came to 0 bases and at J to 4 bases, leaving 9 bases not matched to a gene. The CDR3 bases are TGTGCCAGCAGCGTAGTACCCCTTGACAGGGGGCCCACTGAAGCTTTCTTT. Residues: CASSVVPLDRGPTEAFF.

The rearrangement uses TRBV3-1 (or the pseudogene TRBV3-2) and TRBJ1-1; D call uncertain. The CDR3 runs 13 residues. Germline V gene sequence: CDR1 LGHDT, CDR2 YNNKEL (reference sequence). V lost 1 base, J lost 4 bases, and 7 bases lay in between. The CDR3 nucleotides are TGTGCCAGCAGCCAAGTACGGGGCACTGAAGCTTTCTTT. Residues: CASSQVRGTEAFF.

The CDR3 DNA reads as TGTGCCAGCAGCCAAGATCAAAGACAGGGGGCTACCTACGAGCAGTACTTC. This codes for CASSQDQRQGATYEQYF. The chain has TRBV3-1 (or the pseudogene TRBV3-2) and TRBJ2-7, with 10 bases lining up with TRBD1. The germline gives CDR1 LGHDT, CDR2 YNNKEL (reference sequence). The V gene end was trimmed by 0 bases and the J gene end by 2 bases; junction bases not matched to a gene: 7. The CDR3 totals 17 residues.

The V and J genes are TRBV7-3 and TRBJ2-3; D possibly corresponds to TRBD2 (6 bases). V was trimmed by 5 bases and J by 4 bases, leaving 13 bases between them. The CDR3 is made up of 14 amino acids. Germline V lookup: CDR1 SGHTA, CDR2 FQGTGA. As DNA, the CDR3 is TGTGCCAGCAGCCCGCAGGGAGGAGCAGATACGCAGTATTTT. This encodes CASSPQGGADTQYF.

The V and J genes are TRBV6-5 and TRBJ2-7; possible D gene TRBD1, 5 bases. Germline CDR1 is MNHEY and CDR2 is SVGAGI. Between the trimmed V and J ends, which lost 8 bases and 4 bases, there was a span of 18 bases. The CDR3 length is 14 residues. The DNA of the CDR3 is TGTGCCAGCGTCGCTGGGGCTCCTAAGTACGAGCAGTACTTC. It yields the protein CASVAGAPKYEQYF.

This clone was seen just once. The chain uses TRBV3-1 (or the pseudogene TRBV3-2) and TRBJ2-7; 7 bases are a match to TRBD1. The trim removed 0 bases at V and 3 bases at J, leaving 8 bases unmatched. The germline V gene has CDR1 LGHDT and CDR2 YNNKEL (reference sequence). This CDR3 spans 16 amino acids. The CDR3 is CASSQERTDRSYEQYF. The CDR3 coding sequence is TGTGCCAGCAGCCAAGAGAGGACGGACAGGAGCTACGAGCAGTACTTC.

The chain has TRBV4-2 and TRBJ2-7; 9 positions match TRBD1. The CDR3 has 17 amino acids. Germline V gene lookup returns CDR1 LGHNA and CDR2 YNFKEQ. V shed 4 bases, J shed 5 bases, and the junction held 15 bases outside the gene matches. As DNA, the CDR3 is TGTGCCAGCAGCCTTACGGACAGGGGAAGGATTGGAGACGAGCAGTACTTC. This translates into CASSLTDRGRIGDEQYF.

J is TRBJ2-2 and V is TRBV5-6, with 7 nucleotides matching TRBD1. V lost 2 bases and J lost 0; bases outside the gene matches: 4. There are 16 residues in the CDR3. CDR1 is SGHDT and CDR2 is YYEEEE in the germline V gene. CDR3 loop: CASSLRGRSNTGELFF. CDR3 sequence (DNA): TGTGCCAGCAGCTTAAGGGGGCGTTCGAACACCGGGGAGCTGTTTTTT.

This clone was counted a single time. The CDR3: CASGAGTGNGELFF. CDR3 DNA: TGTGCCAGCGGAGCGGGGACAGGGAACGGGGAGCTGTTTTTT. The chain employs TRBV18 and TRBJ2-2, with 9 positions matching TRBD1. CDR1 KGHSH and CDR2 LQKENI come from the germline V gene. V gave up 8 bases and J gave up 7 bases; unmatched junction bases: 8. CDR3 length equals 14 residues.

The rearrangement joins TRBV18 to TRBJ1-5, with 9 nucleotides matching TRBD1. The CDR3 spans 16 residues. J was trimmed by 1 base and V by 2 bases; bases with no gene match: 3. CDR1 is KGHSH, CDR2 LQKENI, per germline. CDR3 protein: CASSPLGQGSNQPQHF. The DNA for the CDR3 is TGTGCCAGCTCACCATTAGGACAGGGGAGCAATCAGCCCCAGCATTTT. The variable domain in full, completed from reference TRBV18 and TRBJ1-5, reads NAGVMQNPRHLVRRRGQEARLRCSPMKGHSHVYWYRQLPEEGLKFMVYLQKENIIDESGMPKERFSAEFPKEGPSILRIQQVVRGDSAAYFCASSPLGQGSNQPQHFGDGTRLSIL.

The J gene is TRBJ2-1, the V gene TRBV9; 7 bases match TRBD1. Germline CDR1 is SGDLS and CDR2 is YYNGEE. The CDR3 totals 15 residues. V lost 3 bases and J lost 5; bases outside the gene matches: 8. The CDR3 coding sequence is TGTGCCAGCAGCGCGACGACAGGGAGCCACAATGAGCAGTTCTTC. Protein sequence: CASSATTGSHNEQFF.

CDR3 coding DNA: TGTGCCAGCAGTTTAGAGGGTAGGGGCAATCAGCCCCAGCATTTT. Translating it yields CASSLEGRGNQPQHF. J is TRBJ1-5 and V is TRBV27; no clear D. Trimming took 2 bases from V and 2 from J, leaving 10 bases between them. Germline V gives CDR1 MNHEY, CDR2 SMNVEV (reference sequence). The CDR3 is made up of 15 amino acids.

This chain uses TRBV18 with TRBJ2-3; 9 bases agree with TRBD2. After removal of 1 base from V and 3 bases from J, the junction contained 5 bases not matched to a gene. Per the germline V gene, CDR1 is KGHSH and CDR2 is LQKENI. This CDR3 has 16 amino acids. The CDR3, as DNA: TGTGCCAGCTCACCACGGGGTAGCGGGGGAACAGATACGCAGTATTTT. This translates into CASSPRGSGGTDTQYF.

The genes are TRBV6-4 and TRBJ2-1, with D tentatively TRBD1 (7 bases). V lost 6 bases, J lost 4 bases, and 16 bases lay in between. The CDR3 spans 15 residues. The germline gives CDR1 MRHNA, CDR2 SNTAGT. The CDR3 reads CASSTSGGSYNEQFF. The CDR3 DNA follows: TGTGCCAGCAGCACCTCAGGGGGGTCATACAATGAGCAGTTCTTC.

J is TRBJ1-5 and V is TRBV20-1; the D is unclear. The CDR3 loop spans 14 amino acids. The V and J ends lost 3 bases and 2 bases respectively, with 11 bases between them. Germline loops: CDR1 DFQATT, CDR2 SNEGSKA (reference sequence). CDR3 residues: CSASPGARNQPQHF. DNA of the CDR3: TGCAGTGCTAGTCCGGGAGCGCGCAATCAGCCCCAGCATTTT.

This clone was recorded a few times. DNA of the CDR3: TGCGCCAGCAGTTCGACTAGCGGGGTCTACGAGCAGTACTTC. It yields the protein CASSSTSGVYEQYF. The rearrangement uses TRBV5-1 and TRBJ2-7; TRBD2 aligns across 11 bases. Germline values: CDR1 SGHRS, CDR2 YFSETQ. The CDR3 is made up of 14 amino acids. V lost 5 bases and J lost 3; bases outside the gene matches: 4.

In this sample, this clone turned up a few times. V is TRBV10-3 and J is TRBJ1-2, with D hard to call. Germline V gives CDR1 ENHRY, CDR2 SYGVKD. The germline V and J ends were trimmed by 10 bases and 8 bases, with 17 bases remaining between them. This CDR3 comprises 12 residues. CDR3 amino acids: CATTPEPGGYTF. The CDR3 coding sequence is TGTGCCACCACGCCTGAACCCGGGGGCTACACCTTC.

The rearrangement links TRBV2 to TRBJ1-2; D ambiguous. Trimming cost V 8 bases and J 0 bases, with 7 bases left between them. Germline assignment: CDR1 SNHLY and CDR2 FYNNEI. The length of the CDR3 is 12 residues. CDR3 amino acids: CASGEANYGYTF. CDR3 in DNA: TGTGCCAGCGGGGAGGCTAACTATGGCTACACCTTC.

In this sample, this clone turned up once. The genes are TRBV10-3 and TRBJ2-5; TRBD2 agrees at 8 bases. Trimming removed 7 bases from V and 5 bases from J; junction bases left unmatched: 9. The germline gives CDR1 ENHRY, CDR2 SYGVKD. The CDR3 length is 14 residues. The CDR3 DNA is TGTGCCATCAAAGCCGGGGGGGCCGGGGAGACCCAGTACTTC. Translation: CAIKAGGAGETQYF.

This clone came up once. The V and J genes are TRBV7-2 and TRBJ1-6; 10 bases map to TRBD1. The CDR3 sequence is 17 residues long. CDR1 is SGHTA and CDR2 is FQGNSA in the germline V gene. V was clipped by 4 bases and J by 0 bases; unmatched bases: 3. In DNA form, the CDR3 reads TGTGCCAGCAGCTGGACAGGGGGTAGCTCCTATAATTCACCCCTCCACTTT. This gives the protein CASSWTGGSSYNSPLHF.

CDR3 nucleotides: TGTGCCAGTAGTATAGATCGAGGGATCGGAAACACCATATATTTT. Its translation: CASSIDRGIGNTIYF. The chain is built from TRBV19 and TRBJ1-3; D is unresolved. Trimming left V 0 bases short and J 4 bases short, with 10 bases between. CDR3 length: 15 amino acids. Germline V gene sequence: CDR1 LNHDA, CDR2 SQIVND (reference sequence).

The rearrangement uses TRBV27 and TRBJ1-1; D uncertain. Trimming left V 5 bases short and J 4 bases short, with 11 bases between. This CDR3 spans 13 amino acids. Germline CDR1 MNHEY, CDR2 SMNVEV (reference sequence). CDR3 protein: CASSGPGVTEAFF. CDR3 sequence (DNA): TGTGCCAGCAGTGGGCCTGGTGTCACTGAAGCTTTCTTT.